Listed below are T cell receptor beta chains from one sample, sequenced in a study of shared clonotypes between healthy human individuals. Profiling relied on immunoSEQ multiplex PCR, and the TCRdb table lists in-frame clones only, not all of them. Counted here are some 1,400,000 clones, 96% occurring once; the ten biggest clones make up over 1%. Sequencing input: naive CD4+ T cells sorted from blood. These receptors were collected from a man under 40 in good health. Each CDR3 is given with its conserved first and last residue. The D gene is left open where the match is weak. Clone size is shown for a subset of rows, as once, few, many or a class of expanded clone.

j_gene: TRBJ2-6
abundance: .
d_gene: .
v_gene: TRBV7-9
CDR3aa: CASSLQGTGANVLTF
CDR3nt: TGTGCCAGCAGCTTACAAGGGACTGGGGCCAACGTCCTGACTTTC

j_gene: TRBJ2-1
abundance: .
d_gene: TRBD2
v_gene: TRBV5-4
CDR3aa: CASSTRGGSYEQFF
CDR3nt: TGTGCCAGCAGCACGCGGGGCGGGAGCTATGAGCAGTTCTTC

j_gene: TRBJ2-2
abundance: .
d_gene: TRBD2
v_gene: TRBV2
CDR3aa: CASSRLAGTNTGELFF
CDR3nt: TGTGCCAGCTCTAGACTAGCGGGGACGAACACCGGGGAGCTGTTTTTT

j_gene: TRBJ2-3
abundance: .
d_gene: TRBD2
v_gene: TRBV15
CDR3aa: CATSEAGTSVDTQYF
CDR3nt: TGTGCCACCAGCGAAGCCGGGACTAGCGTCGATACGCAGTATTTT

j_gene: TRBJ2-7
abundance: .
d_gene: .
v_gene: TRBV25-1
CDR3aa: CASSGVGSVSEQYF
CDR3nt: TGTGCCAGCAGTGGGGTCGGGTCGGTGAGCGAGCAGTACTTC

j_gene: TRBJ2-1
abundance: .
d_gene: TRBD2
v_gene: TRBV28
CDR3aa: CASIGSGRSSYNEQFF
CDR3nt: TGTGCCAGCATTGGTAGCGGGAGAAGCTCCTACAATGAGCAGTTCTTC

j_gene: TRBJ2-2
abundance: .
d_gene: TRBD2
v_gene: TRBV28
CDR3aa: CASRGLAGAGVNTGELFF
CDR3nt: TGTGCCAGCAGGGGACTAGCGGGAGCGGGGGTTAACACCGGGGAGCTGTTTTTT

j_gene: TRBJ2-3
abundance: .
d_gene: .
v_gene: TRBV4-2
CDR3aa: CASSQEGVGGFTDTQYF
CDR3nt: TGTGCCAGCAGCCAAGAGGGCGTAGGAGGTTTCACAGATACGCAGTATTTT

j_gene: TRBJ2-6
abundance: .
d_gene: .
v_gene: TRBV4-1
CDR3aa: CASSQDRLGHYPFTGANVLTF
CDR3nt: TGCGCCAGCAGCCAAGATCGCTTAGGACACTACCCTTTTACTGGGGCCAACGTCCTGACTTTC

j_gene: TRBJ2-2
abundance: once
d_gene: .
v_gene: TRBV19
CDR3aa: CASSPQAGIGELFF
CDR3nt: TGTGCCAGTAGTCCCCAGGCAGGGATCGGGGAGCTGTTTTTT

j_gene: TRBJ1-1
abundance: once
d_gene: TRBD1
v_gene: TRBV4-1
CDR3aa: CASSQGDRDTEAFF
CDR3nt: TGCGCCAGCAGCCAAGGGGACAGGGACACTGAAGCTTTCTTT

j_gene: TRBJ1-5
abundance: .
d_gene: .
v_gene: TRBV29-1
CDR3aa: CSVVVTADQPQHF
CDR3nt: TGCAGCGTTGTTGTGACAGCAGATCAGCCCCAGCATTTT

j_gene: TRBJ2-2
abundance: few
d_gene: .
v_gene: TRBV5-1
CDR3aa: CASSWGLGDTGELFF
CDR3nt: TGCGCCAGCAGCTGGGGGTTGGGTGACACCGGGGAGCTGTTTTTT

j_gene: TRBJ2-2
abundance: .
d_gene: .
v_gene: TRBV5-1
CDR3aa: CASSFDPAKNGAGELFF
CDR3nt: TGCGCCAGCAGCTTTGACCCAGCCAAGAACGGGGCCGGGGAGCTGTTTTTT

j_gene: TRBJ1-1
abundance: once
d_gene: .
v_gene: TRBV9
CDR3aa: CASSQTGWAHTEAFF
CDR3nt: TGTGCCAGCAGTCAGACAGGTTGGGCCCACACTGAAGCTTTCTTT

j_gene: TRBJ1-5
abundance: .
d_gene: .
v_gene: TRBV7-2
CDR3aa: CASSLANQPQHF
CDR3nt: TGTGCCAGCAGCTTAGCTAATCAGCCCCAGCATTTT

j_gene: TRBJ1-2
abundance: .
d_gene: .
v_gene: TRBV7-3
CDR3aa: CASSSTSGVGYTF
CDR3nt: TGTGCCAGCAGCAGCACCTCAGGGGTTGGCTACACCTTC

j_gene: TRBJ2-1
abundance: .
d_gene: TRBD2
v_gene: TRBV30
CDR3aa: CAWSRASGRYNEQFF
CDR3nt: TGTGCCTGGAGTAGGGCTAGCGGGAGGTACAATGAGCAGTTCTTC

j_gene: TRBJ1-1
abundance: .
d_gene: .
v_gene: TRBV7-8
CDR3aa: CASSPYLNTEAFF
CDR3nt: TGTGCCAGCAGCCCGTACCTAAACACTGAAGCTTTCTTT

j_gene: TRBJ1-1
abundance: .
d_gene: .
v_gene: TRBV5-4
CDR3aa: CASSLKAGSGTEAFF
CDR3nt: TGTGCCAGCAGCTTGAAGGCAGGGTCGGGTACTGAAGCTTTCTTT

j_gene: TRBJ1-3
abundance: .
d_gene: .
v_gene: TRBV7-6
CDR3aa: CASSSPSSGNTIYF
CDR3nt: TGTGCCAGCAGCAGCCCCAGCTCTGGAAACACCATATATTTT

j_gene: TRBJ2-5
abundance: .
d_gene: .
v_gene: TRBV28
CDR3aa: CASSPPQSQETQYF
CDR3nt: TGTGCCAGCAGTCCGCCGCAGAGCCAAGAGACCCAGTACTTC

j_gene: TRBJ2-2
abundance: .
d_gene: .
v_gene: TRBV4-1
CDR3aa: CASSQVTGELFF
CDR3nt: TGCGCCAGCAGCCAAGTGACCGGGGAGCTGTTTTTT

j_gene: TRBJ1-4
abundance: .
d_gene: .
v_gene: TRBV4-1
CDR3aa: CASSQELTNEKLFF
CDR3nt: TGCGCCAGCAGCCAAGAGTTAACTAATGAAAAACTGTTTTTT

j_gene: TRBJ2-7
abundance: .
d_gene: .
v_gene: TRBV6-1
CDR3aa: CASRLGTSGTAIF
CDR3nt: TGTGCCAGCAGATTAGGGACCTCCGGGACCGCAATCTTC

j_gene: TRBJ2-1
abundance: once
d_gene: .
v_gene: TRBV15
CDR3aa: CATSRVAPASNEQFF
CDR3nt: TGTGCCACCAGCAGAGTAGCCCCCGCCAGCAATGAGCAGTTCTTC

j_gene: TRBJ2-7
abundance: .
d_gene: .
v_gene: TRBV9
CDR3aa: CASSVGRGAYEQYF
CDR3nt: TGTGCCAGCAGCGTAGGGAGGGGGGCCTACGAGCAGTACTTC

j_gene: TRBJ2-3
abundance: .
d_gene: .
v_gene: TRBV29-1
CDR3aa: CSVVYGADTQYF
CDR3nt: TGCAGCGTTGTCTACGGGGCCGATACGCAGTATTTT

j_gene: TRBJ2-1
abundance: .
d_gene: TRBD2
v_gene: TRBV19
CDR3aa: CASSNPAGTSPYNEQFF
CDR3nt: TGTGCCAGTAGCAATCCCGCAGGGACTAGCCCTTACAATGAGCAGTTCTTC

j_gene: TRBJ2-7
abundance: .
d_gene: TRBD1
v_gene: TRBV6-6
CDR3aa: CASSGPDRLSYEQYF
CDR3nt: TGTGCCAGCAGTGGTCCGGACAGGCTGAGCTACGAGCAGTACTTC